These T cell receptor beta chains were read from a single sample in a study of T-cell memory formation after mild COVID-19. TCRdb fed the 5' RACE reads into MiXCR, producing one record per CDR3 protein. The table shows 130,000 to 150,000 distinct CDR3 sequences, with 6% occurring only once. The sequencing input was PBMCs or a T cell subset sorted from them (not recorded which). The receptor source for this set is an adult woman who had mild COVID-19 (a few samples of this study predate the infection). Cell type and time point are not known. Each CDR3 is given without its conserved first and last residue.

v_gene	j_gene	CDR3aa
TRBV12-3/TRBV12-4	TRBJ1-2	ASRRAVGGGENGYT
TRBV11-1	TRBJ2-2	ASSLGRGANTGELF
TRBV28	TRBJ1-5	ASSLQGDHQPQH
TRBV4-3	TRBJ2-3	ASSRSGVSPTDTQY
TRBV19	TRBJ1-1	ASSIRDRPNTEAF
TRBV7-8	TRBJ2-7	ASSTRQGHEQY
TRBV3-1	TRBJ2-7	ASSQDQGGEQY
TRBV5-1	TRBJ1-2	ASSLGEGYGYT
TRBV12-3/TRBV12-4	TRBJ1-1	ASKTKDRVGTEAF
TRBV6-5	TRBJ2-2	ASSPGRGGINGELF
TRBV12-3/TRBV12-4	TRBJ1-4	ASSLVRGRNEKLF
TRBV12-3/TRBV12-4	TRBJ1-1	ASSPTWGTEAF
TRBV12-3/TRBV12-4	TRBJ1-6	ASSFRVADSPLH
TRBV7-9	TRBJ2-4	ASSLTPVGTGPKNIQY
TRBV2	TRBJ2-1	ASDTGAGVLAGEVNEQF
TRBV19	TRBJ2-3	ASRWTGGLTDTQY
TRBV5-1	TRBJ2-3	ASSQALGGGTDTQY
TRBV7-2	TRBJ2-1	ASTPRGLAGERGQF
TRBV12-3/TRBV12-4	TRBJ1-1	ASSLGKNTEAF
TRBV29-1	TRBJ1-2	SVERGRNYGYT
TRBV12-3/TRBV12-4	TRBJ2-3	ASTRGSTDTQY
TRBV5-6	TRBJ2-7	ASSLRTGDYEQY
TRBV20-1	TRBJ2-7	SARVGVGYEQY
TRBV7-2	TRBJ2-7	ASSTRQGGYEQY
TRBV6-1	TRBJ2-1	ASSERGPLNEQF
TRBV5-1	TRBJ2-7	ASSLALAREGYEQY